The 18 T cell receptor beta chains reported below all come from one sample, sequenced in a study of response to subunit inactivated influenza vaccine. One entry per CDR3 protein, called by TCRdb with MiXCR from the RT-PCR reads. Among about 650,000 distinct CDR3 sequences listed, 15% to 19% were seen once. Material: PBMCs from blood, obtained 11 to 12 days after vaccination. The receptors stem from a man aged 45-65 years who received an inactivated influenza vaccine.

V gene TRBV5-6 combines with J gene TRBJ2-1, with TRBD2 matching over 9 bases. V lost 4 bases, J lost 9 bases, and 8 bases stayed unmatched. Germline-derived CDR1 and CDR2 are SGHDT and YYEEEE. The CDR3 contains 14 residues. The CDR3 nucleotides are TGTGCCAGCAGCATCGTAGCGGGAGATGCTGAGCAGTTCTTC. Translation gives CASSIVAGDAEQFF.

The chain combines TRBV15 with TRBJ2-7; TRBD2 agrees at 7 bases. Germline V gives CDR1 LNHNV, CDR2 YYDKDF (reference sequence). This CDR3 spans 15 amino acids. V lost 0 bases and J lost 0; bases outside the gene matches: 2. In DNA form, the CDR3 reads TGTGCCACCAGCAGAGATGGGGACTACTCCTACGAGCAGTACTTC. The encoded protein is CATSRDGDYSYEQYF.

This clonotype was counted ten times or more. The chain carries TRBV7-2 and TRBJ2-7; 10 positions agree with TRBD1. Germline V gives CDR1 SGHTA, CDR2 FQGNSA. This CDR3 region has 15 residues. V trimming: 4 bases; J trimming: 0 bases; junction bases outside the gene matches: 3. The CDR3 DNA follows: TGTGCCAGCAGCTCGGGACAGGGGAGCTCCTACGAGCAGTACTTC. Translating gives CASSSGQGSSYEQYF.

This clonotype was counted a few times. In nucleotides, the CDR3 is TGTGCCAGCAGCGTAGGTACAGGAGGGCCCGGGGAGCTGTTTTTT. This codes for CASSVGTGGPGELFF. V usage is TRBV9 and J usage is TRBJ2-2; possibly TRBD2 for D (6 bases). Germline CDR1 SGDLS, CDR2 YYNGEE. This CDR3 spans 15 amino acids. V was cut by 0 bases and J by 6 bases, with 12 bases left in between.

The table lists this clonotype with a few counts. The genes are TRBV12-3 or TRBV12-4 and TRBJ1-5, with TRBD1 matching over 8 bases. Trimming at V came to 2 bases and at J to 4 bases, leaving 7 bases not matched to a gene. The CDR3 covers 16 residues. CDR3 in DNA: TGTGCCAGCAGTTTATTGGGCAGGGGGCTTAATCAGCCCCAGCATTTT. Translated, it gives CASSLLGRGLNQPQHF.

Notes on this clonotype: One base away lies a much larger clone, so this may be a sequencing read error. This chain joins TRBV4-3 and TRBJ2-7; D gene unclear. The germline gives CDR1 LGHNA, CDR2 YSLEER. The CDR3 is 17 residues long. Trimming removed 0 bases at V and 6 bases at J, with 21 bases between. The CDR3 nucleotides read TGCGCCAGCAGCCAAGATCTCTATGTAGCAATTAAACGCGAGCAGTACTTC. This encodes CASSQDLYVAIKREQYF.

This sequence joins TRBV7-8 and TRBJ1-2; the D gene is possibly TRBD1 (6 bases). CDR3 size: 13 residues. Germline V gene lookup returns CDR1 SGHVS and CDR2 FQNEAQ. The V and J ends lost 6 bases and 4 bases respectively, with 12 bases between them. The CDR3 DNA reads TGTGCCAGCAGGGACGGAGGGGGCTATGGCTACACCTTC. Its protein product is CASRDGGGYGYTF.

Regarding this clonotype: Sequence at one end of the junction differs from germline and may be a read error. CDR3 bases: TGCTGTGCTAGTCCTAGCGGGAGGGCCGTTGGAGAGACCCAGTACTTC. It yields the protein CCASPSGRAVGETQYF. This chain connects TRBV20-1 to TRBJ2-5; TRBD2 agrees at 12 bases. The CDR3 has 16 amino acids. Germline V CDR1 and CDR2: DFQATT, SNEGSKA (reference sequence).

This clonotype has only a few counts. As DNA, the CDR3 is TGTGCCAGCAGGGGACAGGGGAACGAGCAGTACTTC. It codes for CASRGQGNEQYF. The chain joins TRBV4-2 to TRBJ2-7; the match to TRBD1 covers 10 bases. Looked up from germline, CDR1 is LGHNA and CDR2 is YNFKEQ. V dropped 6 bases and J dropped 5; count of bases not matched to a gene: 1. The CDR3 sequence is 12 residues long.

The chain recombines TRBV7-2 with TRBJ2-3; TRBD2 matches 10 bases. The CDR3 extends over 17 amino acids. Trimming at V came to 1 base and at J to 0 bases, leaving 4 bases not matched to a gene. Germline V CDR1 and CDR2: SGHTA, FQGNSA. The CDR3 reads CASSLVPAGGSTDTQYF. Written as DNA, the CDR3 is TGTGCCAGCAGCTTAGTCCCAGCGGGGGGGAGCACAGATACGCAGTATTTT.

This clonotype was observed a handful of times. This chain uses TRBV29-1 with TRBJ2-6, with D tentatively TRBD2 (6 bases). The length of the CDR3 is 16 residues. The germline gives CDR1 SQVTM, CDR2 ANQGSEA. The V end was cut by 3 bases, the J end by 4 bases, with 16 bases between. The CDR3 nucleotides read TGCAGCGTTGAGACTGGTTGGGAGGCCGGGGCCAACGTCCTGACTTTC. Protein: CSVETGWEAGANVLTF.

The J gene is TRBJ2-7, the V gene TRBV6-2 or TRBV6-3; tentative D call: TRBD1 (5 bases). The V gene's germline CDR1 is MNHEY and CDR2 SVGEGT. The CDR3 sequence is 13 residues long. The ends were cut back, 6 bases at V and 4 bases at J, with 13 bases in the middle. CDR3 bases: TGTGCCAGCAGCAAGCCTCAGGGTTACGAGCAGTACTTC. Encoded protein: CASSKPQGYEQYF.

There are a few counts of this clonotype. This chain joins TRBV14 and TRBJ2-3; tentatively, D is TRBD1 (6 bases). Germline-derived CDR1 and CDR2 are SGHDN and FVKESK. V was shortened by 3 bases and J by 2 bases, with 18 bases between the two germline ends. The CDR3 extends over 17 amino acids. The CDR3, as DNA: TGTGCCAGCAGCCATCGGTTCAGGGGACCCTTCACAGATACGCAGTATTTT. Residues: CASSHRFRGPFTDTQYF. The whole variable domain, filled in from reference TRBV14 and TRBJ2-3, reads EAGVTQFPSHSVIEKGQTVTLRCDPISGHDNLYWYRRVMGKEIKFLLHFVKESKQDESGMPNNRFLAERTGGTYSTLKVQPAELEDSGVYFCASSHRFRGPFTDTQYFGPGTRLTVL.

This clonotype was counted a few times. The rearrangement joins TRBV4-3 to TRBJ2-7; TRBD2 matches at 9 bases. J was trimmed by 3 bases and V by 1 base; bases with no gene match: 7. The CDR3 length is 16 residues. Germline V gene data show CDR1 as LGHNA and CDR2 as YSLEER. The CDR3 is CASSQASAGGFYEQYF. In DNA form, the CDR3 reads TGCGCCAGCAGCCAAGCTTCAGCGGGGGGCTTCTACGAGCAGTACTTC.

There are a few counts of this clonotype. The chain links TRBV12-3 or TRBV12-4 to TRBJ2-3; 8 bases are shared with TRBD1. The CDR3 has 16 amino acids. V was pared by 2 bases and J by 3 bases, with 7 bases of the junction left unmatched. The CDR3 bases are TGTGCCAGCAGTTTAAGGACAGGGCGACGGACAGATACGCAGTATTTT. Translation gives CASSLRTGRRTDTQYF.

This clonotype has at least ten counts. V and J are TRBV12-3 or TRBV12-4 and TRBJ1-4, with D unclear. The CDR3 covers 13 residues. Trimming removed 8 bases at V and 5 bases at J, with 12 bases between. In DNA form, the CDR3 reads TGTGCCAGCGCGGGTCCTCCCAATGAAAAACTGTTTTTT. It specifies CASAGPPNEKLFF.

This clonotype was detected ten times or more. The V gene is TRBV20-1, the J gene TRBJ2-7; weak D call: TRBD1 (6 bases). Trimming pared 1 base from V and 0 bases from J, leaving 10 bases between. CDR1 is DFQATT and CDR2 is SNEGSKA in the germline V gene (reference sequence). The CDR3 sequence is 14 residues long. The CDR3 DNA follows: TGCAGTGCTAGAGGGACAGTATTCTCCTACGAGCAGTACTTC. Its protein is CSARGTVFSYEQYF.

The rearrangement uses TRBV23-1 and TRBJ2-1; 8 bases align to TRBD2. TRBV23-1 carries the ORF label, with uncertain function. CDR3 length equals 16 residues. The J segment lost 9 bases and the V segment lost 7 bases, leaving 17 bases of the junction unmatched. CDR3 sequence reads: CASTRGRVAGQVEQFF. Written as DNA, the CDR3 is TGCGCCAGCACCCGAGGCCGGGTAGCGGGGCAGGTTGAGCAGTTCTTC.